The entry below gives a single T cell receptor (beta chain) sequence along with its context. Germline values: CDR1 DFQATT, CDR2 SNEGSKA (reference sequence). This CDR3 comprises 14 residues. The V end was cut by 5 bases, the J end by 0 bases, with 11 bases between. With random hexamers, 0.5 to 1 ug RNA was reverse transcribed. Amplification of TCR beta CDR3 was carried out by immunoSEQ multiplex PCR, which covered 54 Vbeta and 13 Jbeta segments. TCRdb reanalysed the immunoSEQ multiplex PCR reads using MiXCR and keeps one entry per CDR3 protein. The sample yields under 150,000 distinct CDR3 sequences, roughly 80% seen once. CD8+ and CD4+ blood T cells underwent TCR beta sequencing. This record comes from a study of CD8 T cells in Susac syndrome.

This sequence was found in a human donor with multiple sclerosis. The source material was CD8+ T cells from PBMCs. The chain couples TRBV20-1 to TRBJ2-1; perhaps TRBD1 as D (6 bases). CDR3 sequence (DNA): TGCAGTGCTTGGGACAAGAGCTCCTACAATGAGCAGTTCTTC. Translated, it gives CSAWDKSSYNEQFF.